The text below deals with one T cell receptor (beta chain). Germline V gene sequence: CDR1 MDHEN, CDR2 SYDVKM. CDR3 length: 15 residues. With 1 base clipped from V and 3 bases from J, the junction kept 4 bases outside the gene matches. The data originate from a study of blood T cell repertoires in COVID-19. The data were produced by immunoSEQ multiplex PCR, yet TCRdb's version contains in-frame clones alone and is incomplete. This sample has a few hundred thousand clones; around 91% occur once, and the top ten carry 0.95% to 1.2%. Adults between about 18 and 89 years of age took part from 20 to 25 US areas. Participant-reported clinical history was the basis for cohort assignment. Donors in Cohort 3 counted as recovered after two negative PCRs, clearance, or symptom resolution.

The source is a man aged 25-45 years who had recovered from COVID-19. The rearrangement links TRBV28 to TRBJ1-2; 8 bases agree with TRBD1. Sequences were obtained from PBMCs or T cells enriched from blood (not recorded which). In DNA form, the CDR3 reads TGTGCCAGCAGTTTATTACTACAGGGGGACTATGGCTACACCTTC. Protein product: CASSLLLQGDYGYTF.